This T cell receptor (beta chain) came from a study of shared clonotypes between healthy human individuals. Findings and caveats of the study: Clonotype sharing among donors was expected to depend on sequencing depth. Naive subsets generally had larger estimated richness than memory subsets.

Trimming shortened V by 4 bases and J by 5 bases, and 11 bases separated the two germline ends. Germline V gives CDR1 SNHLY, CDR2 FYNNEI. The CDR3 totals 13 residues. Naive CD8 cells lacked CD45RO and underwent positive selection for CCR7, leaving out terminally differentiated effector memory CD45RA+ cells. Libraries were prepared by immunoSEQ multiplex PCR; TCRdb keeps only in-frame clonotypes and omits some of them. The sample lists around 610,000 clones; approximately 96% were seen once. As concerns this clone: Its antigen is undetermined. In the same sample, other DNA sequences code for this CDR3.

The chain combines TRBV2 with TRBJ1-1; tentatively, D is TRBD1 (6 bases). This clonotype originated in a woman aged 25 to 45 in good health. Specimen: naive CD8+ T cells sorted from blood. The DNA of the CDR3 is TGTGCCAGCAGTGGGGGCACAGGGACTGAAGCTTTCTTT. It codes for CASSGGTGTEAFF.